This T cell receptor (beta chain) came from a study of blood T cell repertoires in COVID-19. Study-wide background: Samples came from the United States, Italy and Spain, spanning acute and convalescent COVID-19. From T cells, B-cell-depleted T cells, or PBMCs came the material, which was cDNA or gDNA.

The CDR3 length is 18 residues. The V gene lost 4 bases and the J gene lost 4 bases, with 26 bases spanning the gap. Germline V gene lookup returns CDR1 SGDLS and CDR2 YYNGEE. Source study methods: Reference gene primer amplification gave estimated nucleated cell counts. Sequencing was performed with immunoSEQ multiplex PCR; in TCRdb, only in-frame clones are kept and a portion is missing. The V and J calls and clone size were taken over from that table, and D and trimming were inferred from the DNA. The table lists 110,000 or so clones, about four fifths of them singletons. The source is a human donor in a cohort sampled during active COVID-19. The chain employs TRBV9 and TRBJ1-2; D may be TRBD1 (5 bases). The sequenced sample was peripheral blood. CDR3 nucleotides: TGTGCCAGCAGCCCCGACAGCGTAACCAGTGTGGGGTTCTATGGCTACACCTTC. Its protein product is CASSPDSVTSVGFYGYTF.